This TCR beta chain was recorded in a study of T cell responses to AZD1222 COVID-19 vaccine. General study results and limits: As reported, nearly half of all spike-specific TCRs target variant regions that are unmutated. Along spike, vaccine-associated CD4 TCRs were found throughout, with dominance at 160-218 and 743-854.

TCRdb keeps only in-frame clones here, not all; method: immunoSEQ multiplex PCR. The sample yields over 150,000 clones, 90% seen once. CDR3 length: 12 residues. Germline-derived CDR1 and CDR2 are SNHLY and FYNNEI. With 6 bases removed from V and 8 bases from J, the gap between germline ends came to 13 bases. A word on this clone: Its antigen remains unknown.

The sample consisted of peripheral blood, taken on day 0 of AZD1222 vaccination. The sequence was collected from an adult in good health. This chain uses TRBV2 with TRBJ1-1; D is unresolved. CDR3 sequence: CASREHFKEAFF. The CDR3 region has the DNA TGTGCCAGCAGGGAACACTTTAAAGAAGCTTTCTTT. Combining the CDR3 with reference TRBV2 and TRBJ1-1 gives the whole variable domain EPEVTQTPSHQVTQMGQEVILRCVPISNHLYFYWYRQILGQKVEFLVSFYNNEISEKSEIFDDQFSVERPDGSNFTLKIRSTKLEDSAMYFCASREHFKEAFFGQGTRLTVV.